A selection of T cell receptor beta chains follows, all from one sample in a study of T-cell reconstitution after alpha-beta-depleted transplantation in children. TCRdb reanalysed the PCR reads using MiXCR and keeps one entry per CDR3 protein. The sample yields about 400,000 distinct CDR3 sequences, around 21% seen once. The sample consisted of PBMCs from the stem cell graft donor, taken from the stem cell graft. These receptors were obtained from a human donor who donated a stem cell graft to a child with acute myeloid leukemia. The CDR3 runs from the conserved cysteine through the conserved F or W.

j_call | v_call | cdr3_aa
TRBJ2-6 | TRBV4-3 | CASSQTGASGANVLTF
TRBJ2-7 | TRBV4-1 | CASSQALAGVLQYF
TRBJ1-2 | TRBV29-1 | CSVGGYTF
TRBJ2-3 | TRBV27 | CASRTGTDLSTDTQYF
TRBJ1-3 | TRBV20-1 | CCATHGRGGMGNTIYF
TRBJ2-2 | TRBV4-3 | CASSQDLTGELFF
TRBJ2-7 | TRBV9 | CASSVVPGDIYEQYF
TRBJ2-3 | TRBV20-1 | CSARDGRRTDTQYF
TRBJ2-7 | TRBV2 | CASTRDRTYEQYF
TRBJ2-1 | TRBV15 | CATSRSGSRYNEQFF
TRBJ2-2 | TRBV9 | CASIDTGELFF
TRBJ2-3 | TRBV20-1 | CSASKTGEADTQYF
TRBJ2-7 | TRBV6-2/TRBV6-3 | CASSYSVVLAGHLSYEQYF
TRBJ2-5 | TRBV5-1 | CASSFHLAGAPETQYF
TRBJ2-1 | TRBV25-1 | CASSELADRYNEQFF
TRBJ2-7 | TRBV6-6 | CASSPRGLYEQYF
TRBJ2-2 | TRBV20-1 | CSATQGGGELFF
TRBJ1-1 | TRBV6-1 | CASRTRESNTEAFF
TRBJ2-1 | TRBV7-2 | CASSLFRQALNNEQFF
TRBJ2-3 | TRBV20-1 | CSARTIRGGGTDTQYF
TRBJ2-5 | TRBV12-3/TRBV12-4 | CASSPPRRTLSKGELETQYF
TRBJ2-1 | TRBV6-5 | CASSYSDRTSGYNEQFF
TRBJ2-7 | TRBV29-1 | CSVELGYEQYF
TRBJ1-2 | TRBV14 | CASSQGAHYGYTF
TRBJ2-2 | TRBV27 | CASSPYTGQGLAGELFF
TRBJ2-5 | TRBV29-1 | CSVADRGGSAQYF
TRBJ2-5 | TRBV4-2 | CASSQDGIAGGPGTQYF